These 23 T cell receptor beta chains came from one sample sequenced in a study of blood T cell repertoires in COVID-19. Profiled with immunoSEQ multiplex PCR; TCRdb holds only in-frame clones, not every one. Here the sample spans 95,000 to 150,000 clones, 60% to 80% being singletons. Sequencing used peripheral blood. These receptors all come from a man in his sixties with acute or convalescent COVID-19.

This chain connects TRBV11-3 to TRBJ2-3; 8 nucleotides line up with TRBD2. With V trimmed by 8 bases and J by 5 bases, 9 bases remained unmatched. The V gene's germline CDR1 is SGHNT and CDR2 YENEEA. The CDR3 runs 14 residues. The CDR3 here is CASGPGGPKDTQYF. The CDR3 DNA follows: TGTGCCAGCGGCCCGGGAGGGCCTAAAGATACGCAGTATTTT.

This chain joins TRBV11-3 and TRBJ2-1; 7 bases align to TRBD2. Trimming took 1 base from V and 5 from J; bases not matched to a gene: 5. Germline lookup yields CDR1 SGHNT and CDR2 YENEEA. This CDR3 spans 15 amino acids. CDR3 sequence (DNA): TGTGCCAGCAGCTTAGGTACTAGCGTAAACAATGAGCAGTTCTTC. Translation gives CASSLGTSVNNEQFF.

The chain joins TRBV6-2 or TRBV6-3 to TRBJ1-6; D might be TRBD1 (5 bases). The CDR3 sequence is 14 residues long. Germline CDR1 MNHEY, CDR2 SVGEGT. With 6 bases removed from V and 4 bases from J, the gap between germline ends came to 10 bases. CDR3 amino acids: CASSQEGYNSPLHF. The CDR3 region has the DNA TGTGCCAGCAGCCAGGAGGGGTATAATTCACCCCTCCACTTT.

The sample holds a few counts of this clone. The rearrangement links TRBV19 to TRBJ1-4; 10 bases are shared with TRBD1. The trim removed 7 bases at V and 8 bases at J, leaving 7 bases unmatched. Germline V lookup: CDR1 LNHDA, CDR2 SQIVND (reference sequence). CDR3 length: 14 amino acids. The CDR3 loop reads CASTRGTGDEKLFF. Written as DNA, the CDR3 is TGTGCCAGTACTCGCGGGACAGGGGACGAAAAACTGTTTTTT.

The rearrangement links TRBV12-5 to TRBJ2-6; D might be TRBD1 (6 bases). The V end lost 6 bases, the J end lost 3 bases, and 9 bases lay between the germline ends. The CDR3 totals 14 residues. Germline CDR1 is LGHNT and CDR2 is FRNRAP. The CDR3 nucleotides read TGTGCTAGTGGCAGGGGCGATGGGGCCAACGTCCTGACTTTC. It codes for CASGRGDGANVLTF.

The chain links TRBV7-6 to TRBJ1-5, with 7 bases that match TRBD1. V gave up 2 bases and J gave up 4 bases; unmatched junction bases: 5. The CDR3 contains 15 residues. Germline V gene data show CDR1 as SGHVS and CDR2 as FNYEAQ. The CDR3 bases are TGTGCCAGCAGCTTACAGGGGGGCAGGAATCAGCCCCAGCATTTT. Translated: CASSLQGGRNQPQHF.

V and J are TRBV6-5 and TRBJ2-7, with 7 positions matching TRBD2. The J segment lost 3 bases and the V segment lost 0 bases, leaving 2 bases of the junction unmatched. Germline V gene data show CDR1 as MNHEY and CDR2 as SVGAGI. The CDR3 is 14 residues long. CDR3 bases: TGTGCCAGCAGTTACTCCCTAGCGGACTACGAGCAGTACTTC. Its translation is CASSYSLADYEQYF.

V and J are TRBV3-1 (or the pseudogene TRBV3-2) and TRBJ1-3; D unresolved. Looked up from germline, CDR1 is LGHDT and CDR2 is YNNKEL (reference sequence). There are 14 residues in the CDR3. Trimming stripped 1 base from V and 2 bases from J, with 6 bases between. For the CDR3, the DNA is TGTGCCAGCAGCCAAGCCCTTACTGGAAACACCATATATTTT. Translated: CASSQALTGNTIYF.

V and J are TRBV3-1 (or the pseudogene TRBV3-2) and TRBJ1-5; D possibly corresponds to TRBD1 (6 bases). Trimming stripped 4 bases from V and 1 base from J, with 17 bases between. Germline V gene sequence: CDR1 LGHDT, CDR2 YNNKEL (reference sequence). The CDR3 spans 17 residues. The DNA of the CDR3 is TGTGCCAGCAGCCTACGTCACCGGGACATAAGCAATCAGCCCCAGCATTTT. This codes for CASSLRHRDISNQPQHF.

The J gene is TRBJ1-1, the V gene TRBV9; D is ambiguous. V gave up 0 bases and J gave up 0 bases, with 9 bases separating them. Germline V gene data show CDR1 as SGDLS and CDR2 as YYNGEE. There are 15 residues in the CDR3. CDR3 nucleotides: TGTGCCAGCAGCGTAGATCAGAAACTGAACACTGAAGCTTTCTTT. Translation: CASSVDQKLNTEAFF. Full variable domain (remainder filled in from reference TRBV9 and TRBJ1-1): DSGVTQTPKHLITATGQRVTLRCSPRSGDLSVYWYQQSLDQGLQFLIQYYNGEERAKGNILERFSAQQFPDLHSELNLSSLELGDSALYFCASSVDQKLNTEAFFGQGTRLTVV.

The gene calls are TRBV7-9 and TRBJ1-2, with TRBD1 as a possible D gene (5 bases). The CDR3 runs to 15 residues. The germline gives CDR1 SEHNR, CDR2 FQNEAQ (reference sequence). V dropped 5 bases and J dropped 7 bases, with 20 bases sitting between them. The CDR3 spells CASSPAGNPKSGYTF. The CDR3 DNA reads TGTGCCAGCAGCCCTGCAGGGAATCCCAAAAGTGGCTACACCTTC. Based on the CDR3 plus reference TRBV7-9 and TRBJ1-2, the full variable domain is DTGVSQNPRHKITKRGQNVTFRCDPISEHNRLYWYRQTLGQGPEFLTYFQNEAQLEKSRLLSDRFSAERPKGSFSTLEIQRTEQGDSAMYLCASSPAGNPKSGYTFGSGTRLTVV.

The V call is TRBV7-9, the J call TRBJ2-1, with 8 bases lining up with TRBD1. CDR3 size: 17 residues. The V gene's germline CDR1 is SEHNR and CDR2 FQNEAQ (reference sequence). V lost 5 bases and J lost 7; bases outside the gene matches: 16. The CDR3 nucleotides are TGTGCCAGCAGCCCCGACCCGGGCAGGGGGCCTCTAAATGAGCAGTTCTTC. Amino acids: CASSPDPGRGPLNEQFF.

The V and J genes are TRBV7-2 and TRBJ2-7, with a weak D call TRBD1 (6 bases). CDR1 SGHTA and CDR2 FQGNSA come from the germline V gene. Between the trimmed V and J ends, which lost 4 bases and 1 base, there was a span of 14 bases. The CDR3 is made up of 15 amino acids. The CDR3 loop reads CASSYLLGGSYEQYF. The CDR3 DNA follows: TGTGCCAGCAGCTATCTATTAGGGGGTTCCTACGAGCAGTACTTC.

V usage is TRBV6-5 and J usage is TRBJ1-2; 7 bases agree with TRBD1. V trimming: 6 bases; J trimming: 5 bases; junction bases outside the gene matches: 12. CDR3 length equals 15 residues. Germline V CDR1 and CDR2: MNHEY, SVGAGI. CDR3 nucleotide sequence: TGTGCCAGCAGGAAAAGGGACAGACCTGCTTATGGCTACACCTTC. Protein: CASRKRDRPAYGYTF.

The gene calls are TRBV28 and TRBJ1-5; D gene unclear. V lost 5 bases and J lost 7, with 18 bases in between. The germline CDR1 and CDR2 sequences are MDHEN and SYDVKM. CDR3 length: 15 residues. For the CDR3, the DNA is TGTGCCAGCAGTCCTCTGAGGGATAGAGGACAGCCCCAGCATTTT. It codes for CASSPLRDRGQPQHF. Looking up the rest from reference TRBV28 and TRBJ1-5 gives the full variable domain: DVKVTQSSRYLVKRTGEKVFLECVQDMDHENMFWYRQDPGLGLRLIYFSYDVKMKEKGDIPEGYSVSREKKERFSLILESASTNQTSMYLCASSPLRDRGQPQHFGDGTRLSIL.

CDR3 loop: CASSQDWAGGRGYTF. The CDR3 DNA sequence: TGTGCCAGCAGCCAAGATTGGGCCGGGGGACGTGGCTACACCTTC. The chain employs TRBV3-1 (or the pseudogene TRBV3-2) and TRBJ1-2; D may be TRBD1 (5 bases). V was pared by 0 bases and J by 7 bases, with 15 bases between. There are 15 residues in the CDR3. The germline V gene has CDR1 LGHDT and CDR2 YNNKEL (reference sequence).

The chain carries TRBV11-3 and TRBJ2-2; 8 nucleotides line up with TRBD2. Germline V gene lookup returns CDR1 SGHNT and CDR2 YENEEA. This CDR3 has 15 residues. With V trimmed by 5 bases and J by 3 bases, 5 bases remained unmatched. Written as DNA, the CDR3 is TGTGCCAGCAGCCGGGGGGGCTCTGACACCGGGGAGCTGTTTTTT. Its protein is CASSRGGSDTGELFF.

The sample holds a few counts of this clone. The V gene is TRBV18, the J gene TRBJ1-5; 7 bases map to TRBD1. The CDR3 length is 16 residues. In germline, CDR1 is KGHSH, CDR2 LQKENI. The trim removed 4 bases at V and 4 bases at J, leaving 10 bases unmatched. CDR3 protein: CASSLGQIISNQPQHF. The CDR3 nucleotides read TGTGCCAGCTCACTGGGACAGATTATTAGTAATCAGCCCCAGCATTTT.

The CDR3 coding sequence is TGCGCCAGCAGCGCGTATCCAGATACGCAGTATTTT. Its protein product is CASSAYPDTQYF. The rearrangement uses TRBV5-1 and TRBJ2-3; unclear D gene. V was cut by 4 bases and J by 4 bases, with 7 bases left in between. In germline, CDR1 is SGHRS, CDR2 YFSETQ. CDR3 size: 12 residues.

The V call is TRBV4-2, the J call TRBJ1-2; the match to TRBD1 covers 9 bases. From germline, CDR1 is LGHNA and CDR2 YNFKEQ. The CDR3 runs 14 residues. V was clipped by 4 bases and J by 3 bases; unmatched bases: 3. The CDR3 here is CASSPGQGDYGYTF. DNA of the CDR3: TGTGCCAGCAGCCCGGGACAGGGAGACTATGGCTACACCTTC.

The CDR3, as DNA: TGTGCCAGCGAGGCCAGACTCCACGAGCAGTACTTC. Residues: CASEARLHEQYF. This rearrangement joins TRBV9 to TRBJ2-7; the D is unclear. The CDR3 is 12 residues long. V dropped 7 bases and J dropped 5 bases, with 13 bases sitting between them. Germline-derived CDR1 and CDR2 are SGDLS and YYNGEE. The full variable domain, in which reference TRBV9 and TRBJ2-7 provide the parts outside the CDR3, is DSGVTQTPKHLITATGQRVTLRCSPRSGDLSVYWYQQSLDQGLQFLIQYYNGEERAKGNILERFSAQQFPDLHSELNLSSLELGDSALYFCASEARLHEQYFGPGTRLTVT.

This chain connects TRBV3-1 (or the pseudogene TRBV3-2) to TRBJ1-1; D is undetermined. Trimming pared 2 bases from V and 1 base from J, leaving 8 bases between. The germline CDR1 and CDR2 sequences are LGHDT and YNNKEL (reference sequence). The CDR3 is made up of 14 amino acids. The CDR3 reads CASSQSQRNTEAFF. The CDR3 coding sequence is TGTGCCAGCAGCCAATCGCAGCGGAACACTGAAGCTTTCTTT.

This chain connects TRBV12-5 to TRBJ1-2, with D unresolved. CDR1 is LGHNT, CDR2 FRNRAP, per germline. The CDR3 covers 13 residues. The germline V and J ends were trimmed by 5 bases and 4 bases, with 11 bases remaining between them. The CDR3 DNA is TGTGCTAGTGGTCGAACGGGGAGCTATGGCTACACCTTC. Translation: CASGRTGSYGYTF.